This T cell receptor beta chain comes out of a study of blood T cell repertoires in COVID-19 (dated by TCRdb to the early 2020s). With respect to the entire study: The collaborator samples originated in the United States, Italy and Spain and spanned the acute and convalescent phases of COVID-19. Sample metadata almost always included a de-identified subject ID, COVID-19 status, age in years and sex. The prospective study material was composed of cDNA or gDNA derived from T cells, B-cell-depleted T cells, or PBMCs. Where HLA class I and class II types were available, the types were taken from metadata supplied by the sample provider, not from assay-based typing. Samples were obtained from the ongoing ImmuneRACE study (first 160 participants) and from some 1,200 subjects provided by 6 global collaborators. Deeply sampled blood TCRbeta repertoires from subjects exposed to, actively infected with, or recovered from COVID-19 were included in the dataset. The repertoires were released in a freely available public database intended as a resource for research on the immune response to SARS-CoV-2. On the study overall, not on this receptor specifically: The quantity of clinical and demographic metadata differed by source and by participant and was supplied without curation.

With regard to this clone: No antigen is known for it. The input lacks base qualities; no much larger clone sits a single base away.

The collaborating institutions used their own protocols to collect whole blood in K2EDTA tubes. For TCRbeta analysis, collaborator samples were shipped as frozen whole blood, as isolated PBMCs, or as DNA extracted from either sample type. CDR1 is given as DFQATT and CDR2 as SNEGSKA, both from the germline V gene (reference sequence). Including cysteine and phenylalanine, the CDR3 has 16 amino acids. Just the 48-base CDR3 DNA is kept, in frame starting at base 1. V sheds 3 bases and J sheds 1 base, leaving 18 bases between their ends. The immunoSEQ Assay, a bias-controlled multiplex PCR, was used to amplify TCRbeta CDR3 regions from genomic DNA. Per the original workflow: Nucleated cell counts per sample were estimated from amplification of reference gene primers within the assay. To quantify the absolute abundance of each unique TCRbeta CDR3 rearrangement, sequence reads were collapsed and filtered. For each sample, productive Simpson clonality was calculated as the square root of Simpson's diversity index over productive rearrangements. Drawn from immuneACCESS, this table holds only the in-frame rearrangements with V and J called that TCRdb kept. Clones are partly lost; checked studies trace under half to an unresolved V gene and leave the rest unexplained. V, J and clone size are taken as reported in that table, and D and trimming were inferred from the DNA itself. In all, the sample holds around 320,000 clones, and 75% to 85% of those were seen once. Around 7.2% of the sample is taken by the ten largest.

The chain couples TRBV20-1 to TRBJ1-1; confidence is insufficient to name the D gene. Sequenced: peripheral blood. This receptor was identified in a human donor in a cohort sampled during active COVID-19. The nucleotide sequence reads as follows: TGCAGTGCTAGTGCACCCGTGGTTCGAGGGAACACTGAAGCTTTCTTT. The encoded protein is CSASAPVVRGNTEAFF.